The 16 T cell receptor beta chains below were found in one sample sequenced in a study of shared clonotypes between healthy human individuals. CD45RO-negative cells were positively selected for CCR7, leaving out terminally differentiated effector memory CD45RA+ cells. The repertoire was sequenced with immunoSEQ multiplex PCR; TCRdb's copy has only in-frame clones and lacks some. Of about 680,000 clones listed, around 90% are singletons. Material for sequencing was naive CD8+ T cells sorted from blood. The receptors here all came from a man aged 25 to 45 in good health.

The V gene is TRBV27, the J gene TRBJ2-1; TRBD1 or TRBD2 may be the D gene (6 bases each). This CDR3 contains 13 residues. V gave up 8 bases and J gave up 9 bases, with 17 bases separating them. Germline V lookup: CDR1 MNHEY, CDR2 SMNVEV (reference sequence). In nucleotides, the CDR3 is TGTGCCAGCGCGCTGCCGGGGGCGTTTGAGCAGTTCTTC. Protein product: CASALPGAFEQFF.

V usage is TRBV4-2 and J usage is TRBJ2-2; TRBD2 agrees at 7 bases. The CDR3 contains 16 residues. J lost 4 bases, V lost 0 bases, and 5 bases had no gene match. Germline CDR1 reads LGHNA; CDR2 reads YNFKEQ. This CDR3 is CASSQEGGSATGELFF. Here the CDR3 DNA reads TGTGCCAGCAGCCAAGAGGGCGGGAGTGCCACCGGGGAGCTGTTTTTT.

The genes are TRBV25-1 and TRBJ1-4; D gene uncertain. In germline, CDR1 is MGHDK, CDR2 SYGVNS. This CDR3 has 15 residues. Trimming pared 1 base from V and 4 bases from J, leaving 10 bases between. The CDR3 here is CASSEWDSVNEKLFF. The CDR3 DNA is TGTGCCAGCAGTGAATGGGATAGCGTTAATGAAAAACTGTTTTTT. The full variable domain, with the rest looked up from reference TRBV25-1 and TRBJ1-4, is EADIYQTPRYLVIGTGKKITLECSQTMGHDKMYWYQQDPGMELHLIHYSYGVNSTEKGDLSSESTVSRIRTEHFPLTLESARPSHTSQYLCASSEWDSVNEKLFFGSGTQLSVL.

The chain employs TRBV15 and TRBJ1-5, with D maybe TRBD1 (5 bases). CDR3 length: 15 residues. Germline V gene sequence: CDR1 LNHNV, CDR2 YYDKDF (reference sequence). Trimming pared 5 bases from V and 2 bases from J, leaving 13 bases between. The CDR3 DNA reads TGTGCCACCAGCCCTATTGGGGGTGGCAATCAGCCCCAGCATTTT. Encoded protein: CATSPIGGGNQPQHF.

The V and J genes are TRBV21-1 and TRBJ2-1. TRBV21-1 is a recognized pseudogene. CDR3 length equals 11 residues. The CDR3 nucleotides read TGTGCCAGCAGCTTGGACAATGAGCAGTTCTTC. Its protein product is CASSLDNEQFF.

This chain uses TRBV27 with TRBJ2-1; 9 bases align to TRBD2. CDR1 MNHEY and CDR2 SMNVEV come from the germline V gene (reference sequence). The junction had 11 bases not matched to a gene; V was cut back by 2 bases and J by 9 bases. This CDR3 region has 16 residues. CDR3 amino acids: CASSLPSGRTRGEQFF. Here the CDR3 DNA reads TGTGCCAGCAGTTTACCCAGCGGGAGGACTCGGGGTGAGCAGTTCTTC.

In its sample, this clone was seen once. This chain uses TRBV7-4 with TRBJ2-6, with D perhaps matching TRBD1 (6 bases). V lost 2 bases to trimming and J lost 1 base, with 9 bases between them. CDR1 and CDR2 from the germline V gene are SGHVT and SQSDAQ. The CDR3 consists of 16 residues. Written as DNA, the CDR3 is TGTGCCAGCAGCTTATACAGGGCTTCTGGGGCCAACGTCCTGACTTTC. It codes for CASSLYRASGANVLTF.

J is TRBJ2-7 and V is TRBV27; TRBD1 might be the D (5 bases). The CDR3 runs to 14 residues. Per the germline V gene, CDR1 is MNHEY and CDR2 is SMNVEV (reference sequence). V was shortened by 4 bases and J by 2 bases, with 12 bases between the two germline ends. The CDR3 DNA sequence: TGTGCCAGCAGTTCGTACAGGACCGCCTACGAGCAGTACTTC. Translating it yields CASSSYRTAYEQYF.

Comments on this clone: Germline is not matched at one junction end, which may reflect a read error. The chain combines TRBV7-7 with TRBJ2-1, with 11 bases identical to TRBD2. Per germline, CDR1 SSHAT and CDR2 FNYEAQ (reference sequence). CDR3 length: 14 residues. CDR3: CASSFSGRESEQFF. The CDR3 DNA is TGTGCTAGCAGCTTTAGCGGGAGGGAGAGTGAGCAGTTCTTC.

The V and J genes are TRBV11-3 and TRBJ2-2, with a tentative D call TRBD1 (5 bases). Trimming stripped 5 bases from V and 13 bases from J, with 23 bases between. The CDR3 sequence is 15 residues long. Germline assignment: CDR1 SGHNT and CDR2 YENEEA. The chain's CDR3 is CASSTDHDPPGWLFF. CDR3 in DNA: TGTGCCAGCAGCACCGATCACGATCCGCCAGGGTGGCTGTTTTTT.

V and J are TRBV5-4 and TRBJ2-1; 14 bases agree with TRBD2. CDR1 is SGHNT and CDR2 is YYREEE in the germline V gene (reference sequence). The CDR3 covers 16 residues. Unmatched junction bases numbered 6, after V lost 3 bases and J lost 7 bases. CDR3 sequence (DNA): TGTGCCAGCAGCTACCCGGGACTAGCGGGAGATAATGAGCAGTTCTTC. Amino acids: CASSYPGLAGDNEQFF.

This clone was counted a single time. The CDR3 reads CASSYRSGTGFRELFF. In DNA, the CDR3 is TGTGCCAGCAGCTATAGATCCGGGACAGGGTTCCGGGAGCTGTTTTTT. V is TRBV11-1 and J is TRBJ2-2; 9 bases agree with TRBD1. Germline V lookup: CDR1 SGHAT, CDR2 FQDESV (reference sequence). This CDR3 spans 16 amino acids. With 4 bases clipped from V and 9 bases from J, the junction kept 12 bases outside the gene matches.

The chain joins TRBV25-1 to TRBJ2-7, with D maybe TRBD1 (6 bases). The ends were cut back, 0 bases at V and 2 bases at J, with 8 bases in the middle. CDR3 length: 14 residues. Germline CDR1 MGHDK, CDR2 SYGVNS. CDR3 sequence reads: CASSEYAGAYEQYF. The CDR3 DNA reads TGTGCCAGCAGTGAATACGCAGGGGCCTACGAGCAGTACTTC.

The V and J genes are TRBV7-9 and TRBJ1-4; D unclear. This CDR3 contains 15 residues. The V and J ends lost 1 base and 0 bases respectively, with 6 bases between them. The germline V gene has CDR1 SEHNR and CDR2 FQNEAQ (reference sequence). CDR3 DNA sequence: TGTGCCAGCAGCTTAGGGCCTGCAACTAATGAAAAACTGTTTTTT. It encodes CASSLGPATNEKLFF.

Only a few counts were recorded for this clone. The DNA of the CDR3 is TGTGCCAGCAGTCCAGGGGGCAGTTACAATGAGCAGTTCTTC. It encodes CASSPGGSYNEQFF. This chain uses TRBV6-4 with TRBJ2-1; 8 bases fit TRBD1. Germline V gene lookup returns CDR1 MRHNA and CDR2 SNTAGT. V lost 5 bases to trimming and J lost 4 bases; unmatched junction nucleotides: 4. This CDR3 contains 14 residues.

The chain uses TRBV6-5 and TRBJ1-1; D unresolved. V was shortened by 2 bases and J by 3 bases, with 10 bases between the two germline ends. The germline gives CDR1 MNHEY, CDR2 SVGAGI. The length of the CDR3 is 14 residues. CDR3 protein: CASSYGFGDTEAFF. The CDR3 coding sequence is TGTGCCAGCAGTTACGGGTTCGGGGACACTGAAGCTTTCTTT.